The sequence of this T cell receptor beta chain was determined in a study of T cell repertoires in cytomegalovirus infection. For the study at large: Indications of both CMV infection and matching HLA type were provided by public TCR beta signatures. Study results and caveats: Public TCR beta family frequency separated CMV-and-HLA carriers, including in an independent cohort. Across the ex vivo response, the dominant clonotypes were HLA-C-restricted CMV-specific TCR beta clonotypes.

The CDR3 consists of 14 residues. Trimming took 6 bases from V and 4 from J, leaving 13 bases between them. Comments on this clonotype: Its antigen is unidentified.

TCRdb redid the calling of the reads with MiXCR, one entry per CDR3 protein. The table lists roughly 46,000 distinct CDR3 sequences, 20% to 25% of them singletons, with under 20% in the top ten. The rearrangement links TRBV12-3 or TRBV12-4 to TRBJ2-1; no firm D call. Material for sequencing was PBMCs, sequenced either directly or after in vitro stimulation (not recorded which). This TCR derives from a human donor in good health (CMV status not recorded). Some clones in this sample may be carry-over from other donors' samples. The CDR3 region is CASSQNTAYNEQFF. The CDR3 DNA follows: TGTGCCAGCAGCCAAAATACGGCATACAATGAGCAGTTCTTC.